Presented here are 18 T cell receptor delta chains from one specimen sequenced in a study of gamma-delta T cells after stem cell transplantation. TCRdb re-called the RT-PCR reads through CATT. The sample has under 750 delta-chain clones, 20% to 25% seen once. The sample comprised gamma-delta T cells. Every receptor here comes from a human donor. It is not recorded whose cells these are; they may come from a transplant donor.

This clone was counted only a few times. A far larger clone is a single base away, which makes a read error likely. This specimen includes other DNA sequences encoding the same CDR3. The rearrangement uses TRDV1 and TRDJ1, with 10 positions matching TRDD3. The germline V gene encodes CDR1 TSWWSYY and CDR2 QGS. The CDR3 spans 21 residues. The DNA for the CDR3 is TGTGCCCTTGGGCCCCCTTTGGCCCAAATTGGTACTGGGGGATACACCGATAAACTCATCTTT. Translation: CALGPPLAQIGTGGYTDKLIF.

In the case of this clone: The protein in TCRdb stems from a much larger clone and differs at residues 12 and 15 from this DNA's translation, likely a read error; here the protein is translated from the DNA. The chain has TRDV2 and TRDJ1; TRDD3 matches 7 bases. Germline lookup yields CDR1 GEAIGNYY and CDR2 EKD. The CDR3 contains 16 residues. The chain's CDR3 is CACDPVGGGPGPRLTF. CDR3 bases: TGTGCCTGTGACCCCGTCGGTGGGGGACCCGGTCCGAGACTCACCTTT.

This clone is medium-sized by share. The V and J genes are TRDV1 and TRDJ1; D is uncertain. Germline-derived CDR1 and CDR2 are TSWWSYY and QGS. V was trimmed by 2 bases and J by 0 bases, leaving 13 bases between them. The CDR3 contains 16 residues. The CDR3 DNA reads TGTGCTCTTGGGGAAGAGGTGTTGCTGCACACCGATAAACTCATCTTT. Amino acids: CALGEEVLLHTDKLIF.

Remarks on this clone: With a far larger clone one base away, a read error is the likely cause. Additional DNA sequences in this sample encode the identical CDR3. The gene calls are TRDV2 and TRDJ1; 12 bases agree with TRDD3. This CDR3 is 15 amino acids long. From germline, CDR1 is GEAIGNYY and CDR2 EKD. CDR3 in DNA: TGTGCCTGCGACAATCTCCTGGGGGATACGCCTAAACTCATCTTT. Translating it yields CACDNLLGDTPKLIF.

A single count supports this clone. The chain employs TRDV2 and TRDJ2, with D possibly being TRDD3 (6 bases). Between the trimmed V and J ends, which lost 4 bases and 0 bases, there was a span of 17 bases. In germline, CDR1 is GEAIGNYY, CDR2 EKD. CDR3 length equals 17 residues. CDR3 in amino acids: CACECMGVLALTAQLFF. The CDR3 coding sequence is TGTGCCTGTGAGTGCATGGGGGTCCTAGCTTTGACAGCACAACTCTTCTTT.

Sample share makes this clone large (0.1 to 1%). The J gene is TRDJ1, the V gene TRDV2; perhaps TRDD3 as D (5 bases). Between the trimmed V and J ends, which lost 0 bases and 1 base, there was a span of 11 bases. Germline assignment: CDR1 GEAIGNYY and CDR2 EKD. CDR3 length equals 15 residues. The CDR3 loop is CACDTLGLSTDKLIF. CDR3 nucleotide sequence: TGTGCCTGTGACACCTTGGGGCTTTCCACCGATAAACTCATCTTT.

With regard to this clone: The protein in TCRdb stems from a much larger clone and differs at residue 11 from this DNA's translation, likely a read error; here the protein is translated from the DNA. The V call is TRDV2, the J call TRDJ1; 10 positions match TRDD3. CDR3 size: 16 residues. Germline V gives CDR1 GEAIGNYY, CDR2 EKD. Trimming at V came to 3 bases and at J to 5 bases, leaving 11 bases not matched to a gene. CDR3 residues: CACDPLGDSSRDKLIF. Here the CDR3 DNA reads TGTGCCTGTGACCCCCTGGGGGATAGTTCCAGAGATAAACTCATCTTT.

This CDR3 reads CALGELALLGIALGDTGKLIF. CDR3 bases: TGTGCTCTTGGGGAACTCGCCCTACTGGGTATTGCGCTGGGGGATACAGGCAAACTCATCTTT. The chain employs TRDV1 and TRDJ1; 11 bases are shared with TRDD3. Germline CDR1 TSWWSYY, CDR2 QGS. The junction had 23 bases not matched to a gene; V was cut back by 0 bases and J by 8 bases. The CDR3 runs to 21 residues.

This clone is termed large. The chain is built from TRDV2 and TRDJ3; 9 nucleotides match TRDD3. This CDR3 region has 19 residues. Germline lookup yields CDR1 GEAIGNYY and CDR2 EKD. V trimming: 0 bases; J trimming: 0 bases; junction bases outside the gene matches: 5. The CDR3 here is CACDTGGILGSWDTRQMFF. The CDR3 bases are TGTGCCTGTGACACCGGGGGGATACTAGGCTCCTGGGACACCCGACAGATGTTTTTC.

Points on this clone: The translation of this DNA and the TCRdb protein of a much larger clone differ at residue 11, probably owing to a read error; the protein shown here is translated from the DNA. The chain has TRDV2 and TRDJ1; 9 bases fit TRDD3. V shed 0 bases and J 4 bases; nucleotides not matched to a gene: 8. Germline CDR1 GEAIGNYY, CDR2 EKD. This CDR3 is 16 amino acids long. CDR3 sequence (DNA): TGTGCCTGTGACACCGTATCACTGGGGGAGGACGATAAACTCATCTTT. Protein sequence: CACDTVSLGEDDKLIF.

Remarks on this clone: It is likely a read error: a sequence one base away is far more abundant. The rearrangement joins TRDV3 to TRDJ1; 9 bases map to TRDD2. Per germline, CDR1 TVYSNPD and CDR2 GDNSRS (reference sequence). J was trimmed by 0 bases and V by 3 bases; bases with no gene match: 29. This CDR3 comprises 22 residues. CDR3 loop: CALLGLPTRWGTGLSYTDKLIF. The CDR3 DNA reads TGTGCCTTACTAGGCCTTCCTACGAGGTGGGGGACCGGGCTCTCGTACACCGATAAACTCATCTTT.

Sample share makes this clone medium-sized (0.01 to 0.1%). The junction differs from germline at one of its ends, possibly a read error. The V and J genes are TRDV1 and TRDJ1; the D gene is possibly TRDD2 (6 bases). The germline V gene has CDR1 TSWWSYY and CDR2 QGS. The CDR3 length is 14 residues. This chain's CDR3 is CALGVSSFPEKLIF. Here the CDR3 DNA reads TGTGCTCTTGGGGTCTCTTCCTTCCCCGAAAAACTCATCTTT.

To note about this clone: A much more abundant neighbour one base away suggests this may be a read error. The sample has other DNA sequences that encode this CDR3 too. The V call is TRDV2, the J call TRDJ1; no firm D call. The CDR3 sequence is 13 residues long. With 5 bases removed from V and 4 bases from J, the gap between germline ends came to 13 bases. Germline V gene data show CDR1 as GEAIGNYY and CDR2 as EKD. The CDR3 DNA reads TGTGCCTGTGTCCCTCTGACGGGCGATAAACTCATCTTT. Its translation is CACVPLTGDKLIF.

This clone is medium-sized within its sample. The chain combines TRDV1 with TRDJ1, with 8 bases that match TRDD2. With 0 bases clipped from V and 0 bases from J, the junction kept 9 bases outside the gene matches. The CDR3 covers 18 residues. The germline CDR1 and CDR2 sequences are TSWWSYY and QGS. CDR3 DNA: TGTGCTCTTGGGGAACTGAGCCCCTTCCTAAGGAACACCGATAAACTCATCTTT. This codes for CALGELSPFLRNTDKLIF.

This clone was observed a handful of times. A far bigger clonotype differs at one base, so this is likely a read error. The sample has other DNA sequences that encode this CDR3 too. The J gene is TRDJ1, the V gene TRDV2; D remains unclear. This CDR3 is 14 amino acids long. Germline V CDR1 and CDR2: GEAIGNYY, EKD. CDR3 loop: CACDMVTITDKLIF. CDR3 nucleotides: TGCGCCTGTGACATGGTGACGATAACCGATAAACTCATCTTT.

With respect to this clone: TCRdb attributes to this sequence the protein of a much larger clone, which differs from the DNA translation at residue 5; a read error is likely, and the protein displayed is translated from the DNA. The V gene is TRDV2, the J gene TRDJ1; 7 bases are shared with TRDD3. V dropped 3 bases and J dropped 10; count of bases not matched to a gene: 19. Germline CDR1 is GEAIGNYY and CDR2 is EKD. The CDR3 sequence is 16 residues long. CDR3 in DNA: TGTGCCTGTGACTCCGTCGGTGGGGGACCCGGTTCGAGACTCATCTTT. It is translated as CACDSVGGGPGSRLIF.

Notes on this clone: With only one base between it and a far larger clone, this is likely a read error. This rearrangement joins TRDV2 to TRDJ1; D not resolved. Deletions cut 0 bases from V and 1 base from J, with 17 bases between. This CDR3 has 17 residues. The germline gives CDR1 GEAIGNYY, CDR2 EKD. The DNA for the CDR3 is TGTGCCTGTGACACCGTCGCCCGACTCGCCATCACCGATAAACTCATCTTT. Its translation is CACDTVARLAITDKLIF.

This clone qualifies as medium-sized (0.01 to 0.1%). The CDR3 region is CALGGRTTIPFPGKLIF. The DNA of the CDR3 is TGTGCTCTTGGGGGAAGAACTACTATCCCCTTTCCGGGTAAACTCATCTTT. This chain joins TRDV1 and TRDJ1; D gene unclear. Germline V gene data show CDR1 as TSWWSYY and CDR2 as QGS. This CDR3 is 17 amino acids long. V dropped 4 bases and J dropped 7 bases, with 25 bases sitting between them.